These 20 T cell receptor beta chains were sequenced from one sample in a study of cytomegalovirus exposure and HLA in healthy donors (dated by TCRdb to the late 2010s). The method was the immunoSEQ multiplex PCR assay. A mixture of 60 forward primers for TCR Vbeta segments and 13 reverse primers for TCR Jbeta segments was used in the multiplex PCR. TCRdb took over this immuneACCESS table, retaining in-frame rearrangements with V and J assigned. Such tables are incomplete; in checked studies, under half of the missing clones stem from an unresolved V gene, and the remainder is unexplained. The sample table records about 65,000 clones. Jointly, the top ten make up 15% to 20% of the sample. Sequencing was done on a sample of PBMCs. The source of these receptors is a boy younger than 18 in good health and CMV-seronegative.

The chain uses TRBV5-6 and TRBJ1-2; unclear D gene. This CDR3 region has 13 residues. Germline CDR1 and CDR2: SGHDT and YYEEEE. V gave up 2 bases and J gave up 8 bases, with 13 bases separating them. This CDR3 is CASSFGGSGGYTF. The CDR3 region has the DNA TGTGCCAGCAGCTTCGGAGGTTCGGGGGGCTACACCTTC.

This chain joins TRBV6-6 and TRBJ2-7; 7 bases line up with TRBD1. V was pared by 2 bases and J by 5 bases, with 6 bases of the junction left unmatched. Germline V gene sequence: CDR1 MNHNY, CDR2 SVGAGI (reference sequence). There are 14 residues in the CDR3. The CDR3 region has the DNA TGTGCCAGCAGTTACGACAGGGCCGATAACGAGCAGTACTTC. Amino acid sequence: CASSYDRADNEQYF.

The rearrangement joins TRBV11-3 to TRBJ2-1, with D possibly TRBD1 on 5 matching bases. The CDR3 spans 17 residues. Germline V gene sequence: CDR1 SGHNT, CDR2 YENEEA. V lost 3 bases and J 9 bases, leaving 24 bases between the germline ends. The CDR3 loop reads CASSLGSRVVTSREQFF. CDR3 DNA: TGTGCCAGCAGCTTGGGATCCAGGGTTGTCACCTCTCGTGAGCAGTTCTTC.

This chain links TRBV10-3 with TRBJ1-2, with 8 nucleotides matching TRBD1. Germline V gene lookup returns CDR1 ENHRY and CDR2 SYGVKD. There are 15 residues in the CDR3. J gave up 4 bases and V 4 bases, and 8 bases lay outside the gene matches. CDR3 region: CAISADRAPTYGYTF. CDR3 nucleotide sequence: TGTGCCATCAGTGCGGACAGGGCCCCCACCTATGGCTACACCTTC.

This rearrangement joins TRBV7-2 to TRBJ1-2, with D uncertain. The CDR3 covers 14 residues. Trimming left V 0 bases short and J 3 bases short, with 8 bases between. Germline V gene sequence: CDR1 SGHTA, CDR2 FQGNSA. The CDR3 reads CASSLAVADYGYTF. As DNA, the CDR3 is TGTGCCAGCAGCTTAGCGGTGGCGGACTATGGCTACACCTTC.

The rearrangement joins TRBV5-1 to TRBJ1-1; possible D gene TRBD1, 5 bases. The CDR3 sequence is 17 residues long. The V and J ends lost 1 base and 1 base respectively, with 17 bases between them. Germline loops: CDR1 SGHRS, CDR2 YFSETQ. CDR3 coding DNA: TGCGCCAGCAGCTTGATTCTGGATGCGACAGAGAACACTGAAGCTTTCTTT. It codes for CASSLILDATENTEAFF.

The chain carries TRBV5-6 and TRBJ2-1, with D possibly matching TRBD1 (5 bases). Looked up from germline, CDR1 is SGHDT and CDR2 is YYEEEE. The CDR3 runs 18 residues. Trimming shortened V by 0 bases and J by 5 bases, and 21 bases separated the two germline ends. CDR3 coding DNA: TGTGCCAGCAGCTTGGTGGGTCTGGGCAGGGCGGACCACAATGAGCAGTTCTTC. As protein: CASSLVGLGRADHNEQFF.

J is TRBJ1-1 and V is TRBV29-1; 7 bases match TRBD1. With V trimmed by 6 bases and J by 3 bases, 7 bases remained unmatched. Germline lookup yields CDR1 SQVTM and CDR2 ANQGSEA. The CDR3 has 13 residues. The CDR3 nucleotides are TGCAGCGTATGTGACAGGGCTGACACTGAAGCTTTCTTT. This sequence encodes CSVCDRADTEAFF.

The rearrangement links TRBV6-5 to TRBJ2-7, with 10 nucleotides matching TRBD1. This CDR3 spans 14 amino acids. Trimming took 5 bases from V and 3 from J; bases not matched to a gene: 4. Germline V gene lookup returns CDR1 MNHEY and CDR2 SVGAGI. The CDR3 is CASSGTGALYEQYF. The DNA of the CDR3 is TGTGCCAGCAGTGGGACAGGGGCCCTCTACGAGCAGTACTTC.

The chain links TRBV6-1 to TRBJ2-5; 7 nucleotides agree with TRBD1. The CDR3 spans 11 residues. CDR1 and CDR2 from the germline V gene are MNHNS and SASEGT. The trim removed 6 bases at V and 5 bases at J, leaving 0 bases unmatched. CDR3 sequence: CASRDRETQYF. CDR3 sequence (DNA): TGTGCCAGCAGGGACAGGGAGACCCAGTACTTC.

The rearrangement links TRBV9 to TRBJ2-1, with 12 bases lining up with TRBD2. J lost 4 bases, V lost 0 bases, and 5 bases had no gene match. Germline V gene lookup returns CDR1 SGDLS and CDR2 YYNGEE. There are 17 residues in the CDR3. In DNA, the CDR3 is TGTGCCAGCAGCGTAGAAACGACTAGCGGGAGTTACAATGAGCAGTTCTTC. Translation gives CASSVETTSGSYNEQFF.

The chain has TRBV18 and TRBJ1-1; D is perhaps TRBD1 (5 bases). The germline gives CDR1 KGHSH, CDR2 LQKENI. Trimming took off 6 bases at V and 4 bases at J, with 15 bases between the two ends. The CDR3 is 14 residues long. Here the CDR3 reads CASSPGGEITEAFF. Written as DNA, the CDR3 is TGTGCCAGCTCGCCTGGGGGGGAAATCACTGAAGCTTTCTTT.

The chain links TRBV27 to TRBJ2-7, with 8 bases matching TRBD1. Germline lookup yields CDR1 MNHEY and CDR2 SMNVEV (reference sequence). Losses at the gene ends were 5 bases for V and 6 bases for J; bases not matched to a gene: 9. The CDR3 runs 14 residues. This CDR3 reads CASSPGQGSFEQYF. CDR3 sequence (DNA): TGTGCCAGCAGTCCAGGACAGGGTTCGTTCGAGCAGTACTTC.

The V and J genes are TRBV6-1 and TRBJ2-6; D is unclear. The V end was cut by 7 bases, the J end by 2 bases, with 6 bases between. The germline V gene encodes CDR1 MNHNS and CDR2 SASEGT. The CDR3 length is 13 residues. CDR3 sequence: CASTAAGANVLTF. CDR3 nucleotide sequence: TGTGCCAGCACTGCGGCTGGGGCCAACGTCCTGACTTTC.

The rearrangement links TRBV19 to TRBJ2-3; 8 positions match TRBD1. Germline V gene lookup returns CDR1 LNHDA and CDR2 SQIVND (reference sequence). The junction had 3 bases not matched to a gene; V was cut back by 0 bases and J by 4 bases. The CDR3 covers 15 residues. CDR3 in DNA: TGTGCCAGTAGTATAGAGACAGGGGTTCCAGATACGCAGTATTTT. It translates to CASSIETGVPDTQYF.

The chain combines TRBV30 with TRBJ2-2, with 10 nucleotides matching TRBD1. CDR1 GTSNPN and CDR2 SVGIG come from the germline V gene (reference sequence). With V trimmed by 3 bases and J by 6 bases, 4 bases remained unmatched. The CDR3 is 14 amino acids. CDR3 in amino acids: CAWRRTGGPGELFF. CDR3 DNA: TGTGCCTGGAGGCGGACAGGGGGACCCGGGGAGCTGTTTTTT.

The chain links TRBV2 to TRBJ1-1, with 7 positions matching TRBD1. Germline loops: CDR1 SNHLY, CDR2 FYNNEI. CDR3 length: 12 residues. V shed 6 bases, J shed 3 bases, and the junction held 1 base outside the gene matches. The CDR3 protein is CASRRGHTEAFF. CDR3 nucleotides: TGTGCCAGCAGGAGGGGGCACACTGAAGCTTTCTTT.

The chain couples TRBV7-2 to TRBJ2-1; D gene uncertain. The CDR3 has 14 amino acids. Between the trimmed V and J ends, which lost 0 bases and 4 bases, there was a span of 7 bases. Germline CDR1 and CDR2: SGHTA and FQGNSA. CDR3 loop: CASSLAQIYNEQFF. DNA for the CDR3: TGTGCCAGCAGCTTAGCCCAGATTTACAATGAGCAGTTCTTC. The entire variable domain, with the rest obtained from reference TRBV7-2 and TRBJ2-1, is as follows: GAGVSQSPSNKVTEKGKDVELRCDPISGHTALYWYRQSLGQGLEFLIYFQGNSAPDKSGLPSDRFSAERTGGSVSTLTIQRTQQEDSAVYLCASSLAQIYNEQFFGPGTRLTVL.

The V and J genes are TRBV5-6 and TRBJ1-2; 7 positions agree with TRBD1. With 2 bases clipped from V and 8 bases from J, the junction kept 6 bases outside the gene matches. Germline V gives CDR1 SGHDT, CDR2 YYEEEE. The CDR3 totals 13 residues. The CDR3 is CASSFDRVGGYTF. The CDR3 region has the DNA TGTGCCAGCAGCTTTGACAGGGTTGGGGGCTACACCTTC.

The chain joins TRBV13 to TRBJ1-2, with TRBD1 as a possible D gene (6 bases). The CDR3 is 18 amino acids. V lost 5 bases, J lost 7 bases, and 29 bases lay in between. The germline V gene has CDR1 PRHDT and CDR2 FYEKMQ (reference sequence). The CDR3 region is CASSRVYGQLTSGGGYTF. The CDR3 DNA reads TGTGCCAGCAGCCGAGTGTATGGACAGCTTACCTCGGGGGGTGGCTACACCTTC.